What follows describes a single TCR beta chain. As yet, its antigen is unknown. Given a much more abundant clone one base away, this may be a read error. This record comes from a study of tumor-infiltrating lymphocytes in primary liver carcinoma. Overall study: Men and women, 30 to 69 years of age, made up the patients.

Notes on the study in general: Tumor region pairs shared more overlap than did tumor-adjacent and tumor-blood pairs. Tumors had a significantly higher top-250-clone fraction than blood (p = 0.039).

It was unsorted whole blood that yielded blood RNA, and germline DNA was also extracted. HBV chronically infected the treatment-naive patients. A primer matching the constant region was used to make TCR beta cDNA from approximately 520 ng of total RNA. Investigators got TCR beta libraries out of three nested multiplex PCR rounds, done with slightly modified ARM-PCR. TCRdb re-called the multiplex PCR reads with MiXCR, one entry per CDR3 protein. Of fewer than 400,000 distinct CDR3 sequences listed, 50% to 60% are singletons. The specimen was peripheral blood. The TCR was taken from a woman aged 30 to 39 with primary liver carcinoma and hepatitis B virus infection.

This chain's CDR3 is CASRDYRNEQSF. The CDR3 DNA sequence: TGTGCCAGCAGGGACTACCGCAATGAGCAGTCCTTC. The V call is TRBV6-2 or TRBV6-3, the J call TRBJ2-1; possibly TRBD2 for D (6 bases). The V gene's germline CDR1 is MNHEY and CDR2 SVGEGT. The CDR3 has 12 residues.